Listed here are 19 T cell receptor beta chains from one sample, sequenced in a study of CXCR3-negative and CXCR3-positive naive CD8 T cells. Study conclusions and caveats: CXCR3-positive naive cells carried more hydrophobic TRB CDR3s than CXCR3-negative naive cells did.

Their recognized antigens are unknown. cDNA libraries for TRB were generated by 5' RACE incorporating UMI labels. From its re-call of the 5' RACE reads, TCRdb lists each CDR3 protein once, without DNA. The table for this sample gives roughly 80,000 distinct CDR3 sequences. Sequencing input: naive CXCR3+ CD8+ T cells from blood. Subset indicated: CD45RO-CCR7+CD27+CD95- naive CD8+ T cells expressing CXCR3 (TNR3+). The receptor source for this set is a human donor in good health. Some clones in this sample may be carry-over from other donors' samples.

V gene TRBV15 combines with J gene TRBJ2-3; TCRdb's D call of TRBD1 is untestable without DNA. Per the germline V gene, CDR1 is LNHNV and CDR2 is YYDKDF (reference sequence). There are 13 residues in the CDR3. The CDR3 loop reads CATSREGAGTQYF.

This rearrangement joins TRBV9 to TRBJ2-7; TCRdb picks TRBD2, but there is no DNA to check that call. Germline values: CDR1 SGDLS, CDR2 YYNGEE. The length of the CDR3 is 14 residues. The CDR3 region is CASSVGTQSYEQYF. Together with reference TRBV9 and TRBJ2-7, the CDR3 gives the full variable domain: DSGVTQTPKHLITATGQRVTLRCSPRSGDLSVYWYQQSLDQGLQFLIQYYNGEERAKGNILERFSAQQFPDLHSELNLSSLELGDSALYFCASSVGTQSYEQYFGPGTRLTVT.

The chain couples TRBV27 to TRBJ2-7; TCRdb gives TRBD2 as the D gene, but with no DNA this cannot be confirmed. The CDR3 sequence is 13 residues long. Germline V gene data show CDR1 as MNHEY and CDR2 as SMNVEV (reference sequence). The CDR3 loop reads CASSHSGTAEQYF.

The rearrangement joins TRBV29-1 to TRBJ2-7; without DNA, the TCRdb call of TRBD2 cannot be checked. The CDR3 covers 16 residues. Per the germline V gene, CDR1 is SQVTM and CDR2 is ANQGSEA. This chain's CDR3 is CSVESGASGSSYEQYF.

V usage is TRBV5-5 and J usage is TRBJ2-1. Germline loops: CDR1 SGHKS, CDR2 YYEKEE (reference sequence). The CDR3 runs 13 residues. The CDR3 spells CASSWDGYNEQFF.

V and J are TRBV7-9 and TRBJ2-1; no DNA is available, so the TRBD2 call from TCRdb remains unchecked. Germline V lookup: CDR1 SEHNR, CDR2 FQNEAQ (reference sequence). This CDR3 has 14 residues. The CDR3 region is CATPPGASGNEQFF.

This rearrangement joins TRBV7-6 to TRBJ2-3; the D call of TRBD1 rests on TCRdb alone, since no DNA is present to check it. The CDR3 spans 16 residues. Germline CDR1 reads SGHVS; CDR2 reads FNYEAQ. The CDR3 loop is CASSLGAGPNTDTQYF.

The chain links TRBV12-3 or TRBV12-4 to TRBJ2-2; TCRdb's D gene call, TRBD1, goes unchecked for lack of DNA. The CDR3 length is 16 residues. The CDR3 reads CASSNRGTGDTGELFF.

This chain links TRBV12-3 or TRBV12-4 with TRBJ2-1. The length of the CDR3 is 12 residues. The CDR3 is CASSFSWDEQFF.

The chain links TRBV28 to TRBJ1-1; with no DNA, the TCRdb D assignment of TRBD1 cannot be verified. CDR1 is MDHEN, CDR2 SYDVKM, per germline. The CDR3 runs to 15 residues. CDR3 sequence: CASSPLRGSNTEAFF.

Here the CDR3 reads CATSDSGTATNQPQHF. The chain joins TRBV24-1 to TRBJ1-5; the TRBD1 assignment by TCRdb is unverifiable without DNA. Germline V gene lookup returns CDR1 KGHDR and CDR2 SFDVKD. The CDR3 has 16 residues.

The rearrangement uses TRBV12-3 or TRBV12-4 and TRBJ1-5; there is no DNA to check the TCRdb D call of TRBD1. This CDR3 is 16 amino acids long. CDR3 sequence: CASSLGGTGSGQPQHF.

The chain is built from TRBV29-1 and TRBJ1-5; the TCRdb call, TRBD1, lacks DNA for checking. This CDR3 spans 16 amino acids. CDR1 SQVTM and CDR2 ANQGSEA come from the germline V gene. CDR3 loop: CSVSTGGLGGNQPQHF.

CDR3: CSARAVAKNIQYF. This chain connects TRBV20-1 to TRBJ2-4. Germline loops: CDR1 DFQATT, CDR2 SNEGSKA (reference sequence). CDR3 length: 13 residues.

The V call is TRBV4-2, the J call TRBJ1-1. This CDR3 has 14 amino acids. Germline lookup yields CDR1 LGHNA and CDR2 YNFKEQ. This chain's CDR3 is CASSQGPLDTEAFF.

Here the CDR3 reads CASSPSREDTEAFF. V gene TRBV9 combines with J gene TRBJ1-1. Germline-derived CDR1 and CDR2 are SGDLS and YYNGEE. The CDR3 runs to 14 residues.

CDR3 protein: CASSLSPSGSTDTQYF. The chain uses TRBV28 and TRBJ2-3; with no DNA, the TCRdb D assignment of TRBD2 cannot be verified. This CDR3 is 16 amino acids long. Germline-derived CDR1 and CDR2 are MDHEN and SYDVKM.

This sequence joins TRBV28 and TRBJ2-1; TCRdb's D call, TRBD1, is unchecked because there is no DNA. The CDR3 contains 14 residues. The V gene's germline CDR1 is MDHEN and CDR2 SYDVKM. CDR3 region: CASSDRVGVNEQFF. Filled out from reference TRBV28 and TRBJ2-1, the complete variable domain reads DVKVTQSSRYLVKRTGEKVFLECVQDMDHENMFWYRQDPGLGLRLIYFSYDVKMKEKGDIPEGYSVSREKKERFSLILESASTNQTSMYLCASSDRVGVNEQFFGPGTRLTVL.

The gene calls are TRBV11-2 and TRBJ2-7; TCRdb names TRBD1, which stays unverified in the absence of DNA. In germline, CDR1 is SGHAT, CDR2 FQNNGV. The CDR3 runs to 12 residues. CDR3 region: CAAQGDSYEQYF.